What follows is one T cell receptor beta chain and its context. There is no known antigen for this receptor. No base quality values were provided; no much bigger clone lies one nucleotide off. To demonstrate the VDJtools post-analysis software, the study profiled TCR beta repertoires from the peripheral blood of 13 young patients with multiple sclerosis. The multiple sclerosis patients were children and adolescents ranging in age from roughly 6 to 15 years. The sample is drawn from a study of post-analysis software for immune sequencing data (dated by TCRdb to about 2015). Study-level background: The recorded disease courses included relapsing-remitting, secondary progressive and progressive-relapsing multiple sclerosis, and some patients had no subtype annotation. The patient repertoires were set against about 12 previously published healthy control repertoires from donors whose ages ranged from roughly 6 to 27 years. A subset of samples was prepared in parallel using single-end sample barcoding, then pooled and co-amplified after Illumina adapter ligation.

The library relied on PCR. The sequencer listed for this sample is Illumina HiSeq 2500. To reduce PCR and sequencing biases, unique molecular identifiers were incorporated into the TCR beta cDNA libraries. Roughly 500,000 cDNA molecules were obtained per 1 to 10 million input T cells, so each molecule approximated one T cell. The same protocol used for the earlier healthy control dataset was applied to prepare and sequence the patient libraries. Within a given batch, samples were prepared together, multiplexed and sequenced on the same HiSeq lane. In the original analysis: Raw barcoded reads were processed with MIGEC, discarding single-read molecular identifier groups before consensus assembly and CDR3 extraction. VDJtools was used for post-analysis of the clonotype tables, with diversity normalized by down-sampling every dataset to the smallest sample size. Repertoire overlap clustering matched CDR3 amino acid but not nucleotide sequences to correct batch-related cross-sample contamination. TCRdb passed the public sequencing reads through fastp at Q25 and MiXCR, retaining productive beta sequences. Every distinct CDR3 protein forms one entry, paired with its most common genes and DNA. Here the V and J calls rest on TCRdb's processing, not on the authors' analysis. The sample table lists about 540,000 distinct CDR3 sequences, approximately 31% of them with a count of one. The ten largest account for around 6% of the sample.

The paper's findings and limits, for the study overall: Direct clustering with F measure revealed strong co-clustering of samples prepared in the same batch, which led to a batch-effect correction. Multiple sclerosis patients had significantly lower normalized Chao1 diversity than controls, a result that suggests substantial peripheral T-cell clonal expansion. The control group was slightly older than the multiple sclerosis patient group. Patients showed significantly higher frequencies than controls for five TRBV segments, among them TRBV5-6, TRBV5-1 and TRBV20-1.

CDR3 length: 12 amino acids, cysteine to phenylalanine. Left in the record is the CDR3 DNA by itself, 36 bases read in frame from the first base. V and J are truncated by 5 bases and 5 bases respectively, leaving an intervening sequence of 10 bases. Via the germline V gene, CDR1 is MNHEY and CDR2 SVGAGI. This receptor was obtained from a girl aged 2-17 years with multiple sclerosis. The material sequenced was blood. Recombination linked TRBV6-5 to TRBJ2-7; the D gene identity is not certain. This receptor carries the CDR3 CASSDKLDEQYF. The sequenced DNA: TGTGCCAGCAGTGATAAGTTAGACGAGCAGTACTTC.